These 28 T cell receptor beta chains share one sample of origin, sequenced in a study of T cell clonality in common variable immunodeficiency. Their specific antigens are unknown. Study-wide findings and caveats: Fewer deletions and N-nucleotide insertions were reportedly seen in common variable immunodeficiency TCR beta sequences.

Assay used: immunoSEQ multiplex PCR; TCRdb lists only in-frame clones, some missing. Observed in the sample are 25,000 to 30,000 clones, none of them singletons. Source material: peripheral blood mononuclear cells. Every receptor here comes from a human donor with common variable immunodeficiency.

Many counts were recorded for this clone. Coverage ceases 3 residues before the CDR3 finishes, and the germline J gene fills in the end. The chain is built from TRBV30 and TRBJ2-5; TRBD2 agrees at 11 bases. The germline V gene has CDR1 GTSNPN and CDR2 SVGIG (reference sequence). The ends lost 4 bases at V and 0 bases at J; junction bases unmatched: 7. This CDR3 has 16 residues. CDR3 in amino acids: CAWTPLAGEYQETQYF. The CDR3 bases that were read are TGTGCCTGGACCCCACTAGCGGGGGAATACCAAGAGACC. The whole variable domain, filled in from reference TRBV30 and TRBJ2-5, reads SQTIHQWPATLVQPVGSPLSLECTVEGTSNPNLYWYRQAAGRGLQLLFYSVGIGQISSEVPQNLSASRPQDRQFILSSKKLLLSDSGFYLCAWTPLAGEYQETQYFGPGTRLLVL.

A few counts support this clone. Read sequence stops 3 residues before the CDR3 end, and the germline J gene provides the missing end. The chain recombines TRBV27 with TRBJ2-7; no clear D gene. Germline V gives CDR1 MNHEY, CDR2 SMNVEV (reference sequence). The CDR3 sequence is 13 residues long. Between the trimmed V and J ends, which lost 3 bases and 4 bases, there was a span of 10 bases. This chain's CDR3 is CASSFRFAYEQYF. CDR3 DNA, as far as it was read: TGTGCCAGCAGTTTTCGTTTCGCGTACGAG.

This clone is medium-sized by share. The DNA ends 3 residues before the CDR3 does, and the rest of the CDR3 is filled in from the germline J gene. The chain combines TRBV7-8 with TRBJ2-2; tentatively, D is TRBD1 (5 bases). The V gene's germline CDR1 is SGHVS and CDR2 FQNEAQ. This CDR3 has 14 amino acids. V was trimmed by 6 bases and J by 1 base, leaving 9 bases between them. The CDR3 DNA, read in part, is TGTGCCAGCAGGATGACAGAGAACACCGGGGAG. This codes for CASRMTENTGE. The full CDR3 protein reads CASRMTENTGELFF.

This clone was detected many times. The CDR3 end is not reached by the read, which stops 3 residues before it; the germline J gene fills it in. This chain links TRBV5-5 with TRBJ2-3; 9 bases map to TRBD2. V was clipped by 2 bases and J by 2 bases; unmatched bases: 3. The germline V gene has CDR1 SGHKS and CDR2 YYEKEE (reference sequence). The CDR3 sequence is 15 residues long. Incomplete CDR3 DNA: TGTGCCAGCAGCTTTGGCGGGGGGGCCACAGATACG. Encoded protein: CASSFGGGATDT. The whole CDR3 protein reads CASSFGGGATDTQYF.

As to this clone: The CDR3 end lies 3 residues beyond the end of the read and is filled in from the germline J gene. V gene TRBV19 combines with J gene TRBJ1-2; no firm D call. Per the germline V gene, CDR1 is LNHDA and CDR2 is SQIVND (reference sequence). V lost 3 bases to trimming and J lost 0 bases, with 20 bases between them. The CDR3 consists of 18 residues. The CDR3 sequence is CASSIAAGAGNANYGYTF. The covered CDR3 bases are TGTGCCAGTAGTATTGCTGCAGGAGCCGGCAACGCTAACTATGGC. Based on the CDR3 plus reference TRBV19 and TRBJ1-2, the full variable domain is DGGITQSPKYLFRKEGQNVTLSCEQNLNHDAMYWYRQDPGQGLRLIYYSQIVNDFQKGDIAEGYSVSREKKESFPLTVTSAQKNPTAFYLCASSIAAGAGNANYGYTFGSGTRLTVV.

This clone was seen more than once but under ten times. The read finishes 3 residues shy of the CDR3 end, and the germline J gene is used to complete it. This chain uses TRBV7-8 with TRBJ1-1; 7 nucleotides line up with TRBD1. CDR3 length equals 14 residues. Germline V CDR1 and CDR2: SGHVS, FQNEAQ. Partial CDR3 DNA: TGTGCCAGCAGCCAACCCGGGACAGAAAGTAAA. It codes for CASSQPGTESK. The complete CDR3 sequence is CASSQPGTESKAFF. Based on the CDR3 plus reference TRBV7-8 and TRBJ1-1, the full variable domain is GAGVSQSPRYKVAKRGQDVALRCDPISGHVSLFWYQQALGQGPEFLTYFQNEAQLDKSGLPSDRFFAERPEGSVSTLKIQRTQQEDSAVYLCASSQPGTESKAFFGQGTRLTVV.

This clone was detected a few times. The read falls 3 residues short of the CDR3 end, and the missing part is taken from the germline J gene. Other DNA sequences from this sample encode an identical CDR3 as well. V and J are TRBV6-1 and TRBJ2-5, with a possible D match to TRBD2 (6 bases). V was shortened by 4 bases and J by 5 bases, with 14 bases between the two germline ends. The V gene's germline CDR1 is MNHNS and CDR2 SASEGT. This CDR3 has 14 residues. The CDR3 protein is CASSGGLGGETQYF. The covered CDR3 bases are TGTGCCAGCAGTGGCGGACTTGGGGGGGAGACC.

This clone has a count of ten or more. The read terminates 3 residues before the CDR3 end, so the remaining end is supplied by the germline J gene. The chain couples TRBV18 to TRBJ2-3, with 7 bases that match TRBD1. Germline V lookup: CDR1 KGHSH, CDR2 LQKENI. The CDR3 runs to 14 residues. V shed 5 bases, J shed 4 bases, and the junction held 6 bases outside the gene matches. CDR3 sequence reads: CASSATGLADTQYF. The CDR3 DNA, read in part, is TGTGCCAGCTCAGCGACAGGGCTCGCAGATACG. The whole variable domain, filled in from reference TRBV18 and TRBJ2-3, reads NAGVMQNPRHLVRRRGQEARLRCSPMKGHSHVYWYRQLPEEGLKFMVYLQKENIIDESGMPKERFSAEFPKEGPSILRIQQVVRGDSAAYFCASSATGLADTQYFGPGTRLTVL.

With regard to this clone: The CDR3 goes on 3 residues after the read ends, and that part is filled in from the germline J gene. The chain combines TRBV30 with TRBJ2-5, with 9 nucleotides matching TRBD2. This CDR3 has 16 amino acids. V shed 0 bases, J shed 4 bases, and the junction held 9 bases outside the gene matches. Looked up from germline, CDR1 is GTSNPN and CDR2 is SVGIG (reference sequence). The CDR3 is CAWSVGGGAVAETQYF. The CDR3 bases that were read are TGTGCCTGGAGTGTAGGCGGGGGGGCCGTTGCAGAGACC.

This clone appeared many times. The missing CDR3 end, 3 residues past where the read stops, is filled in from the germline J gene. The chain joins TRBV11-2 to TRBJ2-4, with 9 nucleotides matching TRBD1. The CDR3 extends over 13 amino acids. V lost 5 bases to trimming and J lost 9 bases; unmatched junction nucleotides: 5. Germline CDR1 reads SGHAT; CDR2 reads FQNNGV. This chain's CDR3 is CASSMTGGTIQYF. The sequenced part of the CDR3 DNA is TGTGCCAGCAGCATGACAGGGGGGACCATT.

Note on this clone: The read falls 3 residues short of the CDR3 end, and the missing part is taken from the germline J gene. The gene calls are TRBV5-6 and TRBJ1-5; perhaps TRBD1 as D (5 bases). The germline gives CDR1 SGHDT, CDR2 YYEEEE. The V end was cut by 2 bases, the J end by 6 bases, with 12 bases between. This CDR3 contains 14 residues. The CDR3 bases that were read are TGTGCCAGCAGCTTTGGGGCAGGTAGTCAGCCC. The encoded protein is CASSFGAGSQP. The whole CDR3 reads CASSFGAGSQPQHF.

This chain's CDR3 is CASSPGTRTEQFF. CDR3 bases read: TGTGCCAGCAGCCCAGGGACTAGGACTGAG. The chain is built from TRBV7-3 and TRBJ2-1, with TRBD2 matching 8 bases. Sequencing ends 3 residues short of the CDR3 end; the germline J gene provides the rest. Germline CDR1 is SGHTA and CDR2 is FQGTGA. This CDR3 is built from 13 residues. J gave up 9 bases and V 5 bases, and 6 bases lay outside the gene matches.

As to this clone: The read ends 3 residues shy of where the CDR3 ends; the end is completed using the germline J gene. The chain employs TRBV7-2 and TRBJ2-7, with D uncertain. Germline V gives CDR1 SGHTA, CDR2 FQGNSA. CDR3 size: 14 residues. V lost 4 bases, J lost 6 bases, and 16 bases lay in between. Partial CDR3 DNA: TGTGCCAGCAGCTCCATACCTAGAGTCTCCGAG. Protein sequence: CASSSIPRVSE. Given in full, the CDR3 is CASSSIPRVSEQYF.

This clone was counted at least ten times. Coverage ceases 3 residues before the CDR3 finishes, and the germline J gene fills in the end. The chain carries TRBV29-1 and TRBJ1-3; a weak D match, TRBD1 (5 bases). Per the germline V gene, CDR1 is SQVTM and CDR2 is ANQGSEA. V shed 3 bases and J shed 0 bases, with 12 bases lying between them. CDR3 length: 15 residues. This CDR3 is CSVDSGSGSGNTIYF. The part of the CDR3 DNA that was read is TGCAGCGTTGATTCAGGGAGTGGCTCTGGAAACACC.

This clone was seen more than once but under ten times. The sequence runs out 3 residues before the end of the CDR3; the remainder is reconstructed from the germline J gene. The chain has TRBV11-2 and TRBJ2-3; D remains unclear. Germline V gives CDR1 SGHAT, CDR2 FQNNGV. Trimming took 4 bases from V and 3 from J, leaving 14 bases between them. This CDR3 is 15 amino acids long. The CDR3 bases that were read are TGTGCCAGCAGCTACTGGAGCGCAAGGACAGATACG. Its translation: CASSYWSARTDT. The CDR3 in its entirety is CASSYWSARTDTQYF.

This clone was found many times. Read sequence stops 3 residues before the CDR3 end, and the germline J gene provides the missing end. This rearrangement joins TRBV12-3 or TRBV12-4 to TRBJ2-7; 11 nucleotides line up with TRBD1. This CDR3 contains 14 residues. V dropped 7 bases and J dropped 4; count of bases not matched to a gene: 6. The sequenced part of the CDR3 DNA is TGTGCCAGCAACGGACAGGGGGCGGTTTACGAG. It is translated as CASNGQGAVYE. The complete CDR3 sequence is CASNGQGAVYEQYF.

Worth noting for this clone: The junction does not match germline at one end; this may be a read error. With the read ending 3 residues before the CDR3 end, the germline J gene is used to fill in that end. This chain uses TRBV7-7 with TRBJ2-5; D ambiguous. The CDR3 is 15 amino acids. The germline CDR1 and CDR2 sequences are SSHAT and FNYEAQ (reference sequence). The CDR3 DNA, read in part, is TGTGCTAGCAGCTTATCGGTAGCTACTGGGGAGACC. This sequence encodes CASSLSVATGET. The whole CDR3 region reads CASSLSVATGETQYF.

Incomplete CDR3 DNA: TGTGCCAGCAGTTTCGTAGCGGACCCTAGCACAGATACG. Its protein is CASSFVADPSTDT. The whole CDR3 reads CASSFVADPSTDTQYF. This sequence joins TRBV2 and TRBJ2-3; possibly TRBD2 for D (6 bases). The CDR3 end is not reached by the read, which stops 3 residues before it; the germline J gene fills it in. CDR1 and CDR2 (germline): SNHLY, FYNNEI. The V gene lost 5 bases and the J gene lost 0 bases, with 15 bases spanning the gap. The CDR3 sequence is 16 residues long.

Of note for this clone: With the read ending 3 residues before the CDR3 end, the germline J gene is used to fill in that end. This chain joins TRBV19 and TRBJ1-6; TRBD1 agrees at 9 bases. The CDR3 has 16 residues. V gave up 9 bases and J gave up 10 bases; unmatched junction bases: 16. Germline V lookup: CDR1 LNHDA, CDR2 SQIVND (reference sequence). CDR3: CASRQKTQGAGSPLHF. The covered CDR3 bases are TGTGCCAGCCGCCAAAAGACACAGGGGGCGGGGTCACCC.

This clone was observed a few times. CDR3 sequence reads: CASSPSGTLGDTQYF. Incomplete CDR3 DNA: TGTGCCAGCTCACCGTCTGGGACACTCGGCGATACG. The chain links TRBV18 to TRBJ2-3, with D possibly TRBD1 on 6 matching bases. The read terminates 3 residues before the CDR3 end, so the remaining end is supplied by the germline J gene. CDR3 length: 15 residues. V lost 3 bases and J lost 6, with 16 bases in between. CDR1 and CDR2 from the germline V gene are KGHSH and LQKENI.

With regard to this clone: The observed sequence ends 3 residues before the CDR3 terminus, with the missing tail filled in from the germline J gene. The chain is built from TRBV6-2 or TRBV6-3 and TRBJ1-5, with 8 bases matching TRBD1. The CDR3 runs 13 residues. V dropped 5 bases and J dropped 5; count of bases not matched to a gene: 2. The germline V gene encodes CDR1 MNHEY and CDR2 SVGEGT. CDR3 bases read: TGTGCCAGCAGTGGGGACAGGTATCAGCCC. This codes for CASSGDRYQP. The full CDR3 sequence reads CASSGDRYQPQHF.

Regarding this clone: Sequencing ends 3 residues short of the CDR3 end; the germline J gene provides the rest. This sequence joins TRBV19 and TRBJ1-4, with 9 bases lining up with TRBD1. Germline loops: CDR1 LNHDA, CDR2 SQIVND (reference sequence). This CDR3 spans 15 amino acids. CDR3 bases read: TGTGCCAGTAGTACATGGGACAGGGATGAAAAAGAA. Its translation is CASSTWDRDEKE. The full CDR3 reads CASSTWDRDEKELFF.

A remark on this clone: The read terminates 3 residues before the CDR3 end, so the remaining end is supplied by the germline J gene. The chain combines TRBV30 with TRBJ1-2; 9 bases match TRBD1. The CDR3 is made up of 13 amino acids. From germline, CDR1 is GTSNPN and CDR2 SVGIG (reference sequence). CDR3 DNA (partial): TGTGCCTGCCCCGGGACAGGGAAAAAAGGC. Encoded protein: CACPGTGKKG. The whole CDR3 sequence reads CACPGTGKKGYTF.

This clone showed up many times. The CDR3 sequence: CASSLDRHPKNIQYF. The DNA read from the CDR3 is TGTGCCAGCAGCCTCGACAGACACCCAAAAAACATT. The V and J genes are TRBV7-2 and TRBJ2-4; TRBD1 is a possible D gene (5 bases). The read stops 3 residues short of the end of the CDR3; the missing end is completed from the germline J gene. Germline V gene data show CDR1 as SGHTA and CDR2 as FQGNSA. This CDR3 region has 15 residues. Deletions cut 5 bases from V and 4 bases from J, with 15 bases between.

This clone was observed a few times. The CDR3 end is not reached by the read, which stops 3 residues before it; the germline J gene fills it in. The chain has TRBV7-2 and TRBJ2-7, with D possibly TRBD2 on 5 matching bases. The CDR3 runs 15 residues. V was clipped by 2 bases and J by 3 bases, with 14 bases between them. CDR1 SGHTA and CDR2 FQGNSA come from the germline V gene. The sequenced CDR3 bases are TGTGCCAGCAGCTTAAGGCTAGGAGGCCGCTACGAG. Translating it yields CASSLRLGGRYE. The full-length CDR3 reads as CASSLRLGGRYEQYF.

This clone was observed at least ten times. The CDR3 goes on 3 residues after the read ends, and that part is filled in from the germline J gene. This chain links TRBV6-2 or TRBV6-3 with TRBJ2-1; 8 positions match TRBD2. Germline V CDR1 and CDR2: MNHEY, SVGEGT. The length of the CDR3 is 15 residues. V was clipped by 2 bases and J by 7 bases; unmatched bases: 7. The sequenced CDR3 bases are TGTGCCAGCAGTTACCTCGCGGGGGGCGTAAATGAG. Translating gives CASSYLAGGVNE. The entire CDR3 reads CASSYLAGGVNEQFF.

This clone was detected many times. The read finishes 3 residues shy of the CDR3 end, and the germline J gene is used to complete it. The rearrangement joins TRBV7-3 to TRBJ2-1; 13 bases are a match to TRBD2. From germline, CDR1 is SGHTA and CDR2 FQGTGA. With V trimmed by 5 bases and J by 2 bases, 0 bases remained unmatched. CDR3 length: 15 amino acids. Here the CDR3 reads CASSGTSGTYNEQFF. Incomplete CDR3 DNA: TGTGCCAGCAGCGGGACTAGCGGGACCTACAATGAG. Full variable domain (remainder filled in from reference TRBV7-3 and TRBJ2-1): GAGVSQTPSNKVTEKGKYVELRCDPISGHTALYWYRQSLGQGPEFLIYFQGTGAADDSGLPNDRFFAVRPEGSVSTLKIQRTERGDSAVYLCASSGTSGTYNEQFFGPGTRLTVL.

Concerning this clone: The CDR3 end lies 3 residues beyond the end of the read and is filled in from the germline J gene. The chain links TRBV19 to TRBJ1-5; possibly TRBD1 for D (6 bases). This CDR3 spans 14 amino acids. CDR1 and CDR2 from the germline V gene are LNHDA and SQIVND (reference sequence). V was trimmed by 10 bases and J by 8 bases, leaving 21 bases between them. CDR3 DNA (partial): TGTGCCACCGGCGCGGGGGCGTGGGGAGAGCCC. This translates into CATGAGAWGEP. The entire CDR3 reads CATGAGAWGEPQHF.